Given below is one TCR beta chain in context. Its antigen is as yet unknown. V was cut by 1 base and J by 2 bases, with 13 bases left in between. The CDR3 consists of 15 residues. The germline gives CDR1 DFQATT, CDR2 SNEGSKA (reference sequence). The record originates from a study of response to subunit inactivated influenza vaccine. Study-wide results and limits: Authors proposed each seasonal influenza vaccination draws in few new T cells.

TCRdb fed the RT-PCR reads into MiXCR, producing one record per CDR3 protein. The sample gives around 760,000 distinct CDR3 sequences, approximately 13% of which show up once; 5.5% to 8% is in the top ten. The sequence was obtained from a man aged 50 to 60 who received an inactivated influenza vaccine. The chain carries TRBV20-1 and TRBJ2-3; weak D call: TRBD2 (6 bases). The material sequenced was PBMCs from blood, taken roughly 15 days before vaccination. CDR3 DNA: TGCAGTGCTAGAGCGGCGGGGAGGTTCACAGATACGCAGTATTTT. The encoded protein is CSARAAGRFTDTQYF.